Following are 8 T cell receptor beta chains from one sample sequenced in a study of human T cells and chemical hapten exposure. One entry per CDR3 protein, called by TCRdb with MiXCR from the RACE reads. The sample contains about 190,000 distinct CDR3 sequences, about 22% of which appear only once. Sample time point: patch test 3, about 24 weeks after DPC sensitization. Regarding treatment: therapeutic diphenylcyclopropenone sensitization with weekly scalp DPC. This specimen consisted of whole blood, obtained in connection with sensitization to the hapten diphenylcyclopropenone (DPC). The receptors shown here come from a woman aged 40 to 55 with alopecia areata. Some clones in this sample may be carry-over from other donors' samples.

The rearrangement uses TRBV7-2 and TRBJ2-1; the D gene is possibly TRBD2 (5 bases). Trimming cost V 4 bases and J 9 bases, with 13 bases left between them. Germline values: CDR1 SGHTA, CDR2 FQGNSA. This CDR3 comprises 13 residues. Here the CDR3 reads CASSSIEGVEQFF. The CDR3 DNA follows: TGTGCCAGCAGCTCTATAGAGGGCGTTGAGCAGTTCTTC.

J is TRBJ1-1 and V is TRBV6-5; D is unclear. The CDR3 totals 14 residues. Trimming removed 1 base from V and 4 bases from J, with 10 bases in between. Looked up from germline, CDR1 is MNHEY and CDR2 is SVGAGI. The CDR3 protein is CASSYLTKGTEAFF. CDR3 DNA: TGTGCCAGCAGTTACTTGACAAAGGGCACTGAAGCTTTCTTT.

The V call is TRBV18, the J call TRBJ1-4; 7 positions match TRBD1. Germline V gene lookup returns CDR1 KGHSH and CDR2 LQKENI. V lost 3 bases and J lost 8; bases outside the gene matches: 3. CDR3 length equals 13 residues. The CDR3 protein is CASSPQGEEKLFF. The CDR3 coding sequence is TGTGCCAGCTCACCCCAGGGGGAGGAAAAACTGTTTTTT.

The CDR3 loop is CSVKPPGQVEQYF. CDR3 bases: TGCAGCGTAAAACCCCCGGGACAGGTGGAGCAGTACTTC. V gene TRBV29-1 combines with J gene TRBJ2-7; 8 nucleotides line up with TRBD1. This CDR3 region has 13 residues. Germline V lookup: CDR1 SQVTM, CDR2 ANQGSEA. With V trimmed by 6 bases and J by 7 bases, 11 bases remained unmatched.

This clonotype occurred a few times. This sequence joins TRBV4-1 and TRBJ2-5, with 8 bases identical to TRBD2. V shed 4 bases, J shed 4 bases, and the junction held 8 bases outside the gene matches. Germline V CDR1 and CDR2: MGHRA, YSYEKL. The CDR3 is 15 amino acids. This chain's CDR3 is CASSRPGGSGETQYF. The CDR3 region has the DNA TGCGCCAGCAGCCGTCCGGGAGGGAGCGGAGAGACCCAGTACTTC.

This clonotype was counted only a few times. The chain uses TRBV4-2 and TRBJ2-5; D not certain. Germline V gene sequence: CDR1 LGHNA, CDR2 YNFKEQ. V lost 0 bases to trimming and J lost 2 bases, with 13 bases between them. The CDR3 is 16 residues long. The DNA of the CDR3 is TGTGCCAGCAGCCAAGATCTGCTGGCAGGACAAGAGACCCAGTACTTC. This encodes CASSQDLLAGQETQYF.

In this sample, this clonotype turned up a few times. The chain combines TRBV7-6 with TRBJ2-2, with 7 bases aligning to TRBD2. The CDR3 is made up of 13 amino acids. J was trimmed by 6 bases and V by 5 bases; bases with no gene match: 3. The germline gives CDR1 SGHVS, CDR2 FNYEAQ. The DNA for the CDR3 is TGTGCCAGCAGCGGGAGGGTACCCGGGGAGCTGTTTTTT. The encoded protein is CASSGRVPGELFF.

This clonotype was picked up many times. This sequence joins TRBV27 and TRBJ2-2; D gene ambiguous. V lost 5 bases, J lost 6 bases, and 10 bases lay in between. This CDR3 spans 13 amino acids. In germline, CDR1 is MNHEY, CDR2 SMNVEV (reference sequence). In DNA form, the CDR3 reads TGTGCCAGCAGTCATAATAGGGCCGGGGAGCTGTTTTTT. This encodes CASSHNRAGELFF.